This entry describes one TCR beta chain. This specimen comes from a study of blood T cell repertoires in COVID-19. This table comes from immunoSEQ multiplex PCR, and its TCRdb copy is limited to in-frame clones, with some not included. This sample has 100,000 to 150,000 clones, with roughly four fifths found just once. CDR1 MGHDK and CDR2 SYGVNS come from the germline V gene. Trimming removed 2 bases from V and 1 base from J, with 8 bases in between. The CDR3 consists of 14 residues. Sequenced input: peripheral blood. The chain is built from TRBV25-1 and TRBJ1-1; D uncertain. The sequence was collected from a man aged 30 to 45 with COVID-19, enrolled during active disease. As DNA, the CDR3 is TGTGCCAGCAGTGAACCGAGGGAGAACACTGAAGCTTTCTTT. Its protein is CASSEPRENTEAFF.